The TCR beta chain under discussion was sequenced for a study of OX40 agonist ivuxolimab in advanced cancers. Regarding the study as a whole: Both blood CD4+ and CD8+ T cells showed clonal growth by week 6 at 0.1 to 3.0 mg/kg.

About this clone itself: What it binds is not known.

Produced via immunoSEQ multiplex PCR; TCRdb's table is partial and in-frame only. The sample shows 40,000 or so clones, 92% of them seen only once. Germline lookup yields CDR1 SNHLY and CDR2 FYNNEI. The ends were cut back, 7 bases at V and 7 bases at J, with 20 bases in the middle. The CDR3 sequence is 14 residues long. The chain joins TRBV2 to TRBJ2-7; no reliable D call. Sample: CD4+ or CD8+ T cells sorted from blood, taken in a trial of the OX40 agonist ivuxolimab. The TCR originated in an adult with an advanced solid tumor such as melanoma, head and neck, liver or kidney cancer. CDR3 residues: CASTDGPAREEQYF. In DNA, the CDR3 is TGTGCCAGCACCGACGGGCCGGCAAGGGAAGAGCAGTACTTC.